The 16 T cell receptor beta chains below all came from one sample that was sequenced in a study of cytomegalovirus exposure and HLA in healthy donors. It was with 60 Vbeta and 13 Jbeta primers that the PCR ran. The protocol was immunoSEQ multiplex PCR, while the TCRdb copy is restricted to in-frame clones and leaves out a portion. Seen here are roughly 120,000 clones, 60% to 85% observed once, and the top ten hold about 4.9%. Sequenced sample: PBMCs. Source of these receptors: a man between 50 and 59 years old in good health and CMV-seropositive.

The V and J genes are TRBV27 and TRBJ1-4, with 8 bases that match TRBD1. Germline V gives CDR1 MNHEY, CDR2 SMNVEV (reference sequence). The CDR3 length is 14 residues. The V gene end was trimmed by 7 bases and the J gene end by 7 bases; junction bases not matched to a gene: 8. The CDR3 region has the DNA TGTGCCAGCAAGGTTGACAGGGGTGGTGAAAAACTGTTTTTT. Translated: CASKVDRGGEKLFF.

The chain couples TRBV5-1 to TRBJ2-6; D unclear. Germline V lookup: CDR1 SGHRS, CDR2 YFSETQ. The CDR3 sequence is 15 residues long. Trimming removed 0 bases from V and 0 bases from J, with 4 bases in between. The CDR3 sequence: CASSLGSSGANVLTF. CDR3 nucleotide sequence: TGCGCCAGCAGCTTGGGGAGCTCTGGGGCCAACGTCCTGACTTTC.

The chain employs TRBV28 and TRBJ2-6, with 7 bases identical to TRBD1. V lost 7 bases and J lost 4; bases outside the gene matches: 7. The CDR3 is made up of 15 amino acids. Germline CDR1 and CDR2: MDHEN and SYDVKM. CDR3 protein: CASTPGQTGANVLTF. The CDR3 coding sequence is TGTGCCAGCACGCCGGGACAGACCGGGGCCAACGTCCTGACTTTC.

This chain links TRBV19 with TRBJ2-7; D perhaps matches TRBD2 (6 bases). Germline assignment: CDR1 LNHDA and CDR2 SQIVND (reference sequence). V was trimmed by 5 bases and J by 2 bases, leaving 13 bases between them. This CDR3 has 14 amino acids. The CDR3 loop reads CASSPRGGPYEQYF. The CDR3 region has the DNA TGTGCCAGTAGTCCCCGCGGAGGGCCCTACGAGCAGTACTTC.

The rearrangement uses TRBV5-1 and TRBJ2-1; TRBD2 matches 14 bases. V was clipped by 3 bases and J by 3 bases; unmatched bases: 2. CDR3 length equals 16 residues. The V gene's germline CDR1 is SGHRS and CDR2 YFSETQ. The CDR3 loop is CASSSGLAGGYNEQFF. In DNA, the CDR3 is TGCGCCAGCAGCTCCGGACTAGCGGGAGGCTACAATGAGCAGTTCTTC.

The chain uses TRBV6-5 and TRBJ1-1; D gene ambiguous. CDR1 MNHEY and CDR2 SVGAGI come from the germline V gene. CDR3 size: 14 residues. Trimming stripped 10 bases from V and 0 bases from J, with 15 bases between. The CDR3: CATRLGQVNTEAFF. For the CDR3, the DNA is TGTGCCACCCGCTTAGGTCAGGTGAACACTGAAGCTTTCTTT.

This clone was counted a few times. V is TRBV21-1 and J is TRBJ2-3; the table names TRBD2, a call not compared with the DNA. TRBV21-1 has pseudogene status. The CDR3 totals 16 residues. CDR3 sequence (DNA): TGTGCCAGCAGCAAAGGAGCCACCACTAGCACAGATACGCAGTATTTT. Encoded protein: CASSKGATTSTDTQYF.

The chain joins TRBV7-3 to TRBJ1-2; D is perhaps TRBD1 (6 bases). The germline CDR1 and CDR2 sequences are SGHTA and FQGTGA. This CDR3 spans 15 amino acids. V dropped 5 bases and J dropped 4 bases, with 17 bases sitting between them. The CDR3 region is CASSLAGGSGYGYTF. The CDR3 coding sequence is TGTGCCAGCAGCCTGGCGGGGGGCTCTGGCTATGGCTACACCTTC. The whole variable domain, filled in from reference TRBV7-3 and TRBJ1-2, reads GAGVSQTPSNKVTEKGKYVELRCDPISGHTALYWYRQSLGQGPEFLIYFQGTGAADDSGLPNDRFFAVRPEGSVSTLKIQRTERGDSAVYLCASSLAGGSGYGYTFGSGTRLTVV.

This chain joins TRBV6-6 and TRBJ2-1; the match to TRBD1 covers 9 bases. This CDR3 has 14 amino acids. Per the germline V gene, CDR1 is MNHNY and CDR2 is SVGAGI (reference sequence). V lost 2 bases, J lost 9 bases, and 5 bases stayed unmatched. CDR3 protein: CASSYGTGPVEQFF. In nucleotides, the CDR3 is TGTGCCAGCAGTTACGGGACAGGGCCCGTTGAGCAGTTCTTC.

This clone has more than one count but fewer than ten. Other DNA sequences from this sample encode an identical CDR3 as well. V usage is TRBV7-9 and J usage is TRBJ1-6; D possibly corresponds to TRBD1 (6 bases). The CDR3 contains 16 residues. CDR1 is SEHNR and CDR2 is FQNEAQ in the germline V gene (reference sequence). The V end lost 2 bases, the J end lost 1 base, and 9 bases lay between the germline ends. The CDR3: CASSLSGASYNSPLHF. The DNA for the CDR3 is TGTGCCAGCAGCTTATCAGGGGCATCCTATAATTCACCCCTCCACTTT.

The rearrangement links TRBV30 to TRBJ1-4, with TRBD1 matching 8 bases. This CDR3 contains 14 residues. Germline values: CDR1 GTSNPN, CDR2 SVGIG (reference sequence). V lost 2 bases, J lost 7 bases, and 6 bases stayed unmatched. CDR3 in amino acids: CAWSSGQGIEKLFF. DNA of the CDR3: TGTGCCTGGAGTTCTGGACAGGGAATTGAAAAACTGTTTTTT.

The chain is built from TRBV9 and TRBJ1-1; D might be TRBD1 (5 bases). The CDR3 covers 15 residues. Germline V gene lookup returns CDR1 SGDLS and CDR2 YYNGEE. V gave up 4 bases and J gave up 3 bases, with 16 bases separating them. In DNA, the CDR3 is TGTGCCAGCAGCCCCGGCGGGGGTTCACACACTGAAGCTTTCTTT. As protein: CASSPGGGSHTEAFF.

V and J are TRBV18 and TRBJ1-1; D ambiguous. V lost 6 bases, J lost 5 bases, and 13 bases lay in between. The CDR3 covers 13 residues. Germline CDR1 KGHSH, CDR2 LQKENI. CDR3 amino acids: CASSPVAGTEAFF. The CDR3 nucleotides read TGTGCCAGCTCCCCGGTAGCCGGTACTGAAGCTTTCTTT.

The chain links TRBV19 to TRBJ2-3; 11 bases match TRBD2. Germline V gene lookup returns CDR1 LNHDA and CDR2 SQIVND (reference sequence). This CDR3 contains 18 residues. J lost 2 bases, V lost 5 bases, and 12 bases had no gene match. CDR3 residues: CASSAKTGTSGATDTQYF. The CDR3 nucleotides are TGTGCCAGTAGTGCAAAAACCGGGACTAGCGGTGCCACAGATACGCAGTATTTT.

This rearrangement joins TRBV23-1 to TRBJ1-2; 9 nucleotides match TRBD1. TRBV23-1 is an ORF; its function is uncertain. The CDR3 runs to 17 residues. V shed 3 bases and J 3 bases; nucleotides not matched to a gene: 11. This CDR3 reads CASSQKTGTGFDYGYTF. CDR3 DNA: TGCGCCAGCAGTCAGAAAACCGGGACAGGGTTTGACTATGGCTACACCTTC.

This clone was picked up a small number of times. The CDR3 here is CASSLAGQGSSPLHF. As DNA, the CDR3 is TGCGCCAGCAGCTTGGCCGGACAGGGATCTTCACCCCTCCACTTT. The rearrangement uses TRBV5-1 and TRBJ1-6; 8 bases align to TRBD1. Unmatched junction bases numbered 5, after V lost 0 bases and J lost 9 bases. Germline V gives CDR1 SGHRS, CDR2 YFSETQ. This CDR3 region has 15 residues.